A single T cell receptor (beta chain) is shown here with its context. Its matching antigen is unknown. This entry is derived from a study of Graves' ophthalmopathy and Graves' hyperthyroidism. General study results and limits: Classification of ophthalmopathy versus stable hyperthyroidism by a 13-signature model yielded about 90% sensitivity and just under 83% specificity. Blood contained most expanded thyroid clonotypes exceeding 0.001 frequency.

This CDR3 region has 15 residues. V dropped 6 bases and J dropped 7; count of bases not matched to a gene: 12. In germline, CDR1 is SNHLY, CDR2 FYNNEI. The TCR beta CDR3 regions underwent amplification from RNA transcripts. RT-PCR was first run with HTBI primers, then multiplex PCR in a second round. TCRdb reanalysed the multiplex PCR reads using MiXCR and keeps one entry per CDR3 protein. The sample includes approximately 1.2 million distinct CDR3 sequences, about two fifths seen only once; the top ten take 11%. This TCR was sampled from an adult man with Graves' hyperthyroidism. Sequenced material: peripheral blood or thyroid tissue (not recorded which). The genes are TRBV2 and TRBJ1-2, with TRBD1 identical over 9 bases. The CDR3 region has the DNA TGTGCCAGCAGCCTTCGGGGACAGGGTTCAGTTGGCTACACCTTC. It translates to CASSLRGQGSVGYTF. The full variable domain, its missing parts supplied by reference TRBV2 and TRBJ1-2, is EPEVTQTPSHQVTQMGQEVILRCVPISNHLYFYWYRQILGQKVEFLVSFYNNEISEKSEIFDDQFSVERPDGSNFTLKIRSTKLEDSAMYFCASSLRGQGSVGYTFGSGTRLTVV.